Shown below are 8 T cell receptor beta chains from a single sample sequenced in a study of technical replicates of blood from several donors. TCRdb's copy holds only in-frame clones and misses some; the assay was immunoSEQ multiplex PCR. The sample records roughly 60,000 clones, around nine tenths being singletons. Input material: PBMCs. The origin of the receptors is a human donor in good health. Some clones in this sample may be carry-over from other donors' samples.

The chain carries TRBV4-3 and TRBJ1-4; no reliable D call. V dropped 1 base and J dropped 2 bases, with 11 bases sitting between them. The CDR3 is 16 residues long. Germline V gives CDR1 LGHNA, CDR2 YSLEER. In DNA form, the CDR3 reads TGCGCCAGCAGCCAAGGACCTGAGGCGACTAATGAAAAACTGTTTTTT. This translates into CASSQGPEATNEKLFF.

The genes are TRBV30 and TRBJ1-2; 10 positions agree with TRBD1. CDR1 and CDR2 from the germline V gene are GTSNPN and SVGIG (reference sequence). CDR3 length: 14 amino acids. V dropped 5 bases and J dropped 2; count of bases not matched to a gene: 5. CDR3: CAWLTGGSNYGYTF. The CDR3 DNA is TGTGCCTGGCTGACAGGGGGCTCGAACTATGGCTACACCTTC.

The chain joins TRBV7-8 to TRBJ2-7; a possible D gene is TRBD2 (5 bases). Germline V CDR1 and CDR2: SGHVS, FQNEAQ. Trimming removed 6 bases from V and 3 bases from J, with 9 bases in between. The CDR3 runs 12 residues. The CDR3 DNA is TGTGCCAGCAGTTACGAGGGCTACGAGCAGTACTTC. This gives the protein CASSYEGYEQYF. The variable domain in full, with the rest retrieved from reference TRBV7-8 and TRBJ2-7, is GAGVSQSPRYKVAKRGQDVALRCDPISGHVSLFWYQQALGQGPEFLTYFQNEAQLDKSGLPSDRFFAERPEGSVSTLKIQRTQQEDSAVYLCASSYEGYEQYFGPGTRLTVT.

V gene TRBV7-2 combines with J gene TRBJ2-4; D may be TRBD1 (6 bases). In germline, CDR1 is SGHTA, CDR2 FQGNSA. The length of the CDR3 is 13 residues. Between the trimmed V and J ends, which lost 5 bases and 7 bases, there was a span of 12 bases. This CDR3 is CASSTGQFNIQYF. CDR3 DNA sequence: TGTGCCAGCAGCACAGGACAGTTCAACATTCAGTACTTC.

This clone was counted a few times. The rearrangement uses TRBV1 and TRBJ2-1; TRBD2, the table's D call, was not compared with the DNA. TRBV1 is recorded as a pseudogene. CDR3 size: 16 residues. DNA of the CDR3: TGCACCAGCAGCCTACCCGGGACTAGCGCGTACAATGAGCAGTTCTTC. This sequence encodes CTSSLPGTSAYNEQFF.

The chain combines TRBV4-3 with TRBJ1-4; the D is unclear. V lost 4 bases and J lost 8, with 14 bases in between. Germline CDR1 reads LGHNA; CDR2 reads YSLEER. This CDR3 is 14 amino acids long. The CDR3 is CASSPASAREKLFF. The CDR3 bases are TGCGCCAGCAGCCCCGCGTCCGCAAGAGAAAAACTGTTTTTT.

The rearrangement links TRBV5-1 to TRBJ2-1; 7 nucleotides match TRBD2. Losses at the gene ends were 4 bases for V and 7 bases for J; bases not matched to a gene: 11. Germline CDR1 and CDR2: SGHRS and YFSETQ. The CDR3 runs 15 residues. The CDR3 bases are TGCGCCAGCAGCGTTGGGGCGGGAGTCTGGAATGAGCAGTTCTTC. Translating gives CASSVGAGVWNEQFF.

The chain employs TRBV4-3 and TRBJ2-2, with D perhaps matching TRBD1 (5 bases). V lost 0 bases and J 5 bases, leaving 10 bases between the germline ends. Germline values: CDR1 LGHNA, CDR2 YSLEER. This CDR3 has 15 amino acids. The CDR3, as DNA: TGCGCCAGCAGCCAAGACAGGGTGGGGACCGGGGAGCTGTTTTTT. Its translation: CASSQDRVGTGELFF.